This TCR beta chain derives from a study of blood T cell repertoires in COVID-19. Study as a whole: Material from acute and convalescent COVID-19 was sourced from the United States, Italy and Spain. From T cells, B-cell-depleted T cells, or PBMCs came the material, which was cDNA or gDNA.

V gave up 3 bases and J gave up 0 bases, with 8 bases separating them. The CDR3 runs to 14 residues. CDR1 and CDR2 from the germline V gene are LNHDA and SQIVND (reference sequence). Original methodology: Reference gene primer amplification in the assay estimated nucleated cell counts. Here immunoSEQ multiplex PCR was the method, and the copy in TCRdb shows in-frame clones only, minus some. The DNA gave D and trimming, while V, J and clone size come from that table. The repertoire holds about 360,000 clones, with more than 85% as singletons. The specimen sequenced was peripheral blood. The TCR originated in a human donor in a cohort sampled during active COVID-19. The chain carries TRBV19 and TRBJ1-2; D is ambiguous. The CDR3 bases are TGTGCCAGTAGTATCGTATCCCCTAACTATGGCTACACCTTC. This gives the protein CASSIVSPNYGYTF. The full variable domain, with the rest looked up from reference TRBV19 and TRBJ1-2, is DGGITQSPKYLFRKEGQNVTLSCEQNLNHDAMYWYRQDPGQGLRLIYYSQIVNDFQKGDIAEGYSVSREKKESFPLTVTSAQKNPTAFYLCASSIVSPNYGYTFGSGTRLTVV.